These 28 T cell receptor beta chains came from one sample sequenced in a study of cytomegalovirus exposure and HLA in healthy donors. Produced via immunoSEQ multiplex PCR; TCRdb's table is partial and in-frame only. The data show about 360,000 clones, 86% seen once. The sequenced sample was PBMCs. These receptor sequences come from a woman younger than 35 in good health and CMV-seronegative.

This clone was observed once. The chain links TRBV6-5 to TRBJ1-1, with D perhaps TRBD1 (5 bases). Trimming removed 6 bases from V and 6 bases from J, with 20 bases in between. This CDR3 has 15 residues. Germline V gene lookup returns CDR1 MNHEY and CDR2 SVGAGI. CDR3 loop: CASRLFRQLGPEAFF. In DNA form, the CDR3 reads TGTGCCAGCAGACTCTTTCGACAGCTTGGTCCTGAAGCTTTCTTT.

The chain links TRBV2 to TRBJ2-3; 8 positions agree with TRBD1. CDR3 length: 16 residues. Germline assignment: CDR1 SNHLY and CDR2 FYNNEI. Trimming at V came to 4 bases and at J to 0 bases, leaving 6 bases not matched to a gene. DNA of the CDR3: TGTGCCAGCAGTGGGGGACAGGTCTCTAGCACAGATACGCAGTATTTT. It translates to CASSGGQVSSTDTQYF. The full variable domain, rest sourced from reference TRBV2 and TRBJ2-3, is EPEVTQTPSHQVTQMGQEVILRCVPISNHLYFYWYRQILGQKVEFLVSFYNNEISEKSEIFDDQFSVERPDGSNFTLKIRSTKLEDSAMYFCASSGGQVSSTDTQYFGPGTRLTVL.

The V and J genes are TRBV7-9 and TRBJ1-2; a possible D gene is TRBD1 (6 bases). CDR1 SEHNR and CDR2 FQNEAQ come from the germline V gene (reference sequence). Trimming pared 7 bases from V and 7 bases from J, leaving 16 bases between. The CDR3 loop spans 13 amino acids. The CDR3 bases are TGTGCCAGCACCGTTGGGGGGGCTCTTGGCTACACCTTC. This sequence encodes CASTVGGALGYTF. The full variable domain, in which reference TRBV7-9 and TRBJ1-2 provide the parts outside the CDR3, is DTGVSQNPRHKITKRGQNVTFRCDPISEHNRLYWYRQTLGQGPEFLTYFQNEAQLEKSRLLSDRFSAERPKGSFSTLEIQRTEQGDSAMYLCASTVGGALGYTFGSGTRLTVV.

V and J are TRBV5-1 and TRBJ1-1; D might be TRBD1 (6 bases). The CDR3 spans 14 residues. Germline V gives CDR1 SGHRS, CDR2 YFSETQ. V lost 4 bases to trimming and J lost 1 base, with 11 bases between them. Here the CDR3 DNA reads TGCGCCAGCAGCCCTGAACAGGGGAACACTGAAGCTTTCTTT. As protein: CASSPEQGNTEAFF. Full variable domain (rest looked up from reference TRBV5-1 and TRBJ1-1): KAGVTQTPRYLIKTRGQQVTLSCSPISGHRSVSWYQQTPGQGLQFLFEYFSETQRNKGNFPGRFSGRQFSNSRSEMNVSTLELGDSALYLCASSPEQGNTEAFFGQGTRLTVV.

This chain connects TRBV28 to TRBJ2-3; the D gene is possibly TRBD2 (6 bases). V lost 7 bases, J lost 2 bases, and 13 bases lay in between. Looked up from germline, CDR1 is MDHEN and CDR2 is SYDVKM. This CDR3 is 14 amino acids long. This CDR3 is CASKSGLATDTQYF. The CDR3 DNA follows: TGTGCCAGCAAATCGGGACTCGCCACAGATACGCAGTATTTT.

The chain is built from TRBV2 and TRBJ2-7; D remains unclear. Trimming pared 2 bases from V and 3 bases from J, leaving 11 bases between. Germline CDR1 SNHLY, CDR2 FYNNEI. The CDR3 has 14 residues. The CDR3 here is CASSETDSRYEQYF. The CDR3 nucleotides are TGTGCCAGCAGTGAAACGGATAGCCGCTACGAGCAGTACTTC.

The CDR3 nucleotides are TGTGCCAGCAGTTTGGTCAGCTCCTACAATGAGCAGTTCTTC. Translation gives CASSLVSSYNEQFF. The chain uses TRBV2 and TRBJ2-1; D uncertain. This CDR3 region has 14 residues. The germline CDR1 and CDR2 sequences are SNHLY and FYNNEI. V gave up 5 bases and J gave up 0 bases, with 8 bases separating them.

This chain links TRBV4-1 with TRBJ2-3; maybe TRBD2 (7 bases). CDR3 length: 15 amino acids. Germline V gene data show CDR1 as MGHRA and CDR2 as YSYEKL. V was shortened by 1 base and J by 6 bases, with 14 bases between the two germline ends. CDR3: CASSQVWGGRDTQYF. The CDR3 nucleotides are TGCGCCAGCAGCCAAGTGTGGGGGGGCCGGGATACGCAGTATTTT.

This clone was counted once. The chain is built from TRBV5-5 and TRBJ2-2, with TRBD2 matching over 11 bases. This CDR3 has 17 residues. The trim removed 3 bases at V and 3 bases at J, leaving 7 bases unmatched. From germline, CDR1 is SGHKS and CDR2 YYEKEE (reference sequence). The CDR3 bases are TGTGCCAGCAGCTCTAGCGGGGGGTTAGAATACACCGGGGAGCTGTTTTTT. This sequence encodes CASSSSGGLEYTGELFF.

The V and J genes are TRBV7-7 and TRBJ1-4, with a weak D call TRBD1 (6 bases). The germline V gene encodes CDR1 SSHAT and CDR2 FNYEAQ (reference sequence). The CDR3 length is 15 residues. Trimming pared 5 bases from V and 8 bases from J, leaving 18 bases between. CDR3 residues: CASSRTGQDGEKLFF. The CDR3 DNA reads TGTGCCAGCAGCAGAACAGGGCAAGACGGCGAAAAACTGTTTTTT.

The chain recombines TRBV6-5 with TRBJ2-3; 9 bases map to TRBD1. Germline V CDR1 and CDR2: MNHEY, SVGAGI. The CDR3 has 15 residues. The V gene end was trimmed by 6 bases and the J gene end by 4 bases; junction bases not matched to a gene: 8. CDR3 residues: CASRRNRGHADTQYF. The CDR3, as DNA: TGTGCCAGCAGACGCAACAGGGGGCACGCAGATACGCAGTATTTT.

The V gene is TRBV5-4, the J gene TRBJ2-1, with a weak D call TRBD2 (6 bases). The CDR3 runs to 15 residues. CDR1 and CDR2 (germline): SGHNT, YYREEE (reference sequence). V gave up 4 bases and J gave up 5 bases, with 16 bases separating them. CDR3 DNA sequence: TGTGCCAGCAGCCCGGAGGGCACGGGGCACAATGAGCAGTTCTTC. Translation: CASSPEGTGHNEQFF.

The genes are TRBV11-2 and TRBJ2-5; 8 bases align to TRBD2. With 5 bases clipped from V and 5 bases from J, the junction kept 7 bases outside the gene matches. Germline V gives CDR1 SGHAT, CDR2 FQNNGV. The CDR3 totals 14 residues. The CDR3 DNA reads as TGTGCCAGCAGCCTCAGCGGGAGTCGGGAGACCCAGTACTTC. It encodes CASSLSGSRETQYF. Complete variable domain (other parts from reference TRBV11-2 and TRBJ2-5): EAGVAQSPRYKIIEKRQSVAFWCNPISGHATLYWYQQILGQGPKLLIQFQNNGVVDDSQLPKDRFSAERLKGVDSTLKIQPAKLEDSAVYLCASSLSGSRETQYFGPGTRLLVL.

CDR3 amino acids: CASGERTGVVYYEQYF. In DNA form, the CDR3 reads TGTGCCTCGGGAGAGAGGACAGGGGTGGTGTATTACGAGCAGTACTTC. The gene calls are TRBV6-6 and TRBJ2-7, with 9 nucleotides matching TRBD1. CDR3 size: 16 residues. Germline V CDR1 and CDR2: MNHNY, SVGAGI (reference sequence). J was trimmed by 4 bases and V by 11 bases; bases with no gene match: 18.

The chain has TRBV7-9 and TRBJ1-3, with 7 bases aligning to TRBD1. Trimming removed 7 bases from V and 4 bases from J; junction bases left unmatched: 7. This CDR3 has 14 amino acids. Germline CDR1 is SEHNR and CDR2 is FQNEAQ (reference sequence). The CDR3 region is CASTQGQVGNTIYF. In DNA, the CDR3 is TGTGCCAGCACCCAAGGACAGGTCGGAAACACCATATATTTT.

The chain recombines TRBV25-1 with TRBJ2-7, with D possibly being TRBD2 (6 bases). The V gene's germline CDR1 is MGHDK and CDR2 SYGVNS. The V gene lost 6 bases and the J gene lost 0 bases, with 15 bases spanning the gap. CDR3 length: 15 residues. CDR3 bases: TGTGCCAGCAGCCCGGGGGACTCCAGCTCCTACGAGCAGTACTTC. Its translation is CASSPGDSSSYEQYF.

The gene calls are TRBV28 and TRBJ2-3; TRBD2 is a possible D gene (6 bases). Looked up from germline, CDR1 is MDHEN and CDR2 is SYDVKM. The V gene lost 5 bases and the J gene lost 5 bases, with 23 bases spanning the gap. The CDR3 length is 17 residues. CDR3 bases: TGTGCCAGCAGTGGCTTTCGGGGGACCGAGGAGAAAGATACGCAGTATTTT. Amino acids: CASSGFRGTEEKDTQYF.

This clone was seen only a few times. This chain joins TRBV4-1 and TRBJ1-2; 9 nucleotides align to TRBD1. The CDR3 loop spans 16 amino acids. CDR1 MGHRA and CDR2 YSYEKL come from the germline V gene. V shed 0 bases, J shed 2 bases, and the junction held 4 bases outside the gene matches. The chain's CDR3 is CASSQEGGQGNYGYTF. For the CDR3, the DNA is TGCGCCAGCAGCCAAGAGGGAGGACAGGGGAACTATGGCTACACCTTC.

This sequence joins TRBV27 and TRBJ2-1; perhaps TRBD2 as D (6 bases). This CDR3 contains 14 residues. The germline V and J ends were trimmed by 5 bases and 6 bases, with 14 bases remaining between them. Germline CDR1 MNHEY, CDR2 SMNVEV (reference sequence). The CDR3, as DNA: TGTGCCAGCAGTAAAGACTTGCGGGGCAATGAGCAGTTCTTC. It specifies CASSKDLRGNEQFF.

Here the CDR3 reads CASSQDRLAASYNEQFF. The CDR3 bases are TGCGCCAGCAGCCAAGATCGCCTAGCGGCATCCTACAATGAGCAGTTCTTC. J is TRBJ2-1 and V is TRBV4-1, with 7 bases aligning to TRBD2. The CDR3 loop spans 17 amino acids. Germline V lookup: CDR1 MGHRA, CDR2 YSYEKL. V gave up 0 bases and J gave up 1 base; unmatched junction bases: 6.

V usage is TRBV7-9 and J usage is TRBJ1-5; 8 bases agree with TRBD1. CDR3 size: 14 residues. The germline V gene has CDR1 SEHNR and CDR2 FQNEAQ (reference sequence). The J segment lost 4 bases and the V segment lost 4 bases, leaving 3 bases of the junction unmatched. In nucleotides, the CDR3 is TGTGCCAGCAGCTCGGGACAGGTTAATCAGCCCCAGCATTTT. Translating it yields CASSSGQVNQPQHF.

The V call is TRBV28, the J call TRBJ2-6, with 7 bases that match TRBD2. The junction had 13 bases not matched to a gene; V was cut back by 5 bases and J by 0 bases. CDR1 is MDHEN, CDR2 SYDVKM, per germline. This CDR3 is 19 amino acids long. In nucleotides, the CDR3 is TGTGCCAGCAGTCCATTCTCGGGGGGACGGCGCTCTGGGGCCAACGTCCTGACTTTC. As protein: CASSPFSGGRRSGANVLTF.

The chain combines TRBV28 with TRBJ2-7, with D unclear. Germline V lookup: CDR1 MDHEN, CDR2 SYDVKM. The CDR3 runs to 11 residues. V dropped 6 bases and J dropped 6 bases, with 9 bases sitting between them. DNA of the CDR3: TGTGCCAGCAGATCAGTATCCGAGCAGTACTTC. It codes for CASRSVSEQYF.

The chain couples TRBV19 to TRBJ1-1; a weak D match, TRBD1 (6 bases). The CDR3 loop spans 16 amino acids. The germline V and J ends were trimmed by 6 bases and 4 bases, with 21 bases remaining between them. The germline CDR1 and CDR2 sequences are LNHDA and SQIVND (reference sequence). For the CDR3, the DNA is TGTGCCAGTAGCCAGATAGGGGGGGCGCTTTCCACTGAAGCTTTCTTT. Protein product: CASSQIGGALSTEAFF.

The chain combines TRBV6-6 with TRBJ2-2; D is ambiguous. Looked up from germline, CDR1 is MNHNY and CDR2 is SVGAGI (reference sequence). The germline V and J ends were trimmed by 2 bases and 6 bases, with 10 bases remaining between them. The CDR3 is 14 amino acids. CDR3: CASSYSPRAGELFF. Written as DNA, the CDR3 is TGTGCCAGCAGTTACAGCCCCCGGGCCGGGGAGCTGTTTTTT.

This sequence joins TRBV5-6 and TRBJ2-3, with 10 positions matching TRBD1. The CDR3 length is 15 residues. The J segment lost 4 bases and the V segment lost 2 bases, leaving 4 bases of the junction unmatched. The germline gives CDR1 SGHDT, CDR2 YYEEEE. This CDR3 reads CASSFRTGGSDTQYF. CDR3 nucleotide sequence: TGTGCCAGCAGCTTTAGGACAGGGGGGTCAGATACGCAGTATTTT.

This clone was observed a handful of times. The V and J genes are TRBV2 and TRBJ2-7; TRBD1 matches at 9 bases. This CDR3 is built from 13 residues. Germline trimming cut 6 bases from V and 6 bases from J; bases unmatched to any gene: 6. CDR1 SNHLY and CDR2 FYNNEI come from the germline V gene. CDR3 coding DNA: TGTGCCAGCAGGGACAGGGGCAGCCCCGAGCAGTACTTC. It yields the protein CASRDRGSPEQYF.

This clone was detected a few times. The V and J genes are TRBV5-6 and TRBJ2-7, with D possibly matching TRBD2 (5 bases). Per germline, CDR1 SGHDT and CDR2 YYEEEE. The CDR3 is made up of 12 amino acids. Trimming cost V 3 bases and J 7 bases, with 11 bases left between them. CDR3 sequence: CASSSISGEQYF. The CDR3 coding sequence is TGTGCCAGCAGCTCCATATCGGGGGAGCAGTACTTC. Supplemented by reference TRBV5-6 and TRBJ2-7, the full variable domain reads DAGVTQSPTHLIKTRGQQVTLRCSPKSGHDTVSWYQQALGQGPQFIFQYYEEEERQRGNFPDRFSGHQFPNYSSELNVNALLLGDSALYLCASSSISGEQYFGPGTRLTVT.